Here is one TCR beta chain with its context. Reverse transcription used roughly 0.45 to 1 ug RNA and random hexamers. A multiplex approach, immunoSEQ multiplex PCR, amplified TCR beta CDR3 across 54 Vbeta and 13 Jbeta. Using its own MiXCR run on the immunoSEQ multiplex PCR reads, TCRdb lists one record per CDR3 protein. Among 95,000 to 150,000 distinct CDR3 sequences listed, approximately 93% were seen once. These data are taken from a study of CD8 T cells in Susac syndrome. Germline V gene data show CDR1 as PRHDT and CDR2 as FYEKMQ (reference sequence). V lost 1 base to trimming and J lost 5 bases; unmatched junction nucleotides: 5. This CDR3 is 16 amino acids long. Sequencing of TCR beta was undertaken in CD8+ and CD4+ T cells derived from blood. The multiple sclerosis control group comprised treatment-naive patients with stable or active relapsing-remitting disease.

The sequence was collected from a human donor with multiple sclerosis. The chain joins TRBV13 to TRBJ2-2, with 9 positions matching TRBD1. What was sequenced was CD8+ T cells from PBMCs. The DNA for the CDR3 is TGTGCCAGCAGCTTAGAAGTGGGACAGGGTACCGGGGAGCTGTTTTTT. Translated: CASSLEVGQGTGELFF.